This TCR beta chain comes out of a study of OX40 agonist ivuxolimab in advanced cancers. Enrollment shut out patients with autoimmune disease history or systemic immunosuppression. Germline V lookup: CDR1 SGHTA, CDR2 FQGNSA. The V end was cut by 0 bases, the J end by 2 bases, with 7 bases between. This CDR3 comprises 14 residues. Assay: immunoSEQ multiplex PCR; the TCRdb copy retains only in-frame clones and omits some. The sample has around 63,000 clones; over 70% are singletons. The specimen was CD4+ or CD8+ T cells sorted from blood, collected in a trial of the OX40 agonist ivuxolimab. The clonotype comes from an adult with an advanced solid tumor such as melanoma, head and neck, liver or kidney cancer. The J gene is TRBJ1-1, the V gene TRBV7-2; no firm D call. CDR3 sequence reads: CASSLAAGNTEAFF. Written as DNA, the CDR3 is TGTGCCAGCAGCTTAGCGGCAGGAAACACTGAAGCTTTCTTT.